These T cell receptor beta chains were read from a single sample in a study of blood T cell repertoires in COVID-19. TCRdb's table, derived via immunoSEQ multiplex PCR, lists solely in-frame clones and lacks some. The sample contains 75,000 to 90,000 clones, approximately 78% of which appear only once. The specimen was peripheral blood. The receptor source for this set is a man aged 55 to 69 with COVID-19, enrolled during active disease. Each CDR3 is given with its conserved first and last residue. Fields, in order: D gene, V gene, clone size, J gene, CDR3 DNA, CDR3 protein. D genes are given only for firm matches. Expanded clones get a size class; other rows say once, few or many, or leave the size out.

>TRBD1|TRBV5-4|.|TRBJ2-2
TGTGCCAGCAGCTGGACGGGACAGTCGACCGGGGAGCTGTTTTTT
CASSWTGQSTGELFF
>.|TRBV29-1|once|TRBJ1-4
TGCAGCGTTGGACAGTCTGAAAAACTGTTTTTT
CSVGQSEKLFF
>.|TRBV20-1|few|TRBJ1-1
TGCAGTGCTAGGCCTCACGGCTTT
CSARPHGF
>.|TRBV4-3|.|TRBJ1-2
TGCGCCAGCAGCCAAGCCCAACGCGGGCAGGACTATGGCTACACCTTC
CASSQAQRGQDYGYTF
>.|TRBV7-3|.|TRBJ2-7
TGTGCCAGTAGCGGAGAGGCGGGGTACGAGCAGTACTTC
CASSGEAGYEQYF
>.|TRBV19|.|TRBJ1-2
TGTGCCAGTAGTGGCACAGGCCGCTATGGCTACACCTTC
CASSGTGRYGYTF
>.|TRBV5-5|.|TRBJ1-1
TGTGCCAGCAGCAAGCAGGGTCACACTGAAGCTTTCTTT
CASSKQGHTEAFF
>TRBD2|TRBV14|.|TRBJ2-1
TGTGCCAGCAGCCAAGGGGCTAGCGGGGGGGCCGTCGAGCAGTTCTTC
CASSQGASGGAVEQFF
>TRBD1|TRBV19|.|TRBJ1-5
TGTGCCAGTAGGACCGACAGGGGAATAGGCAATCAGCCCCAGCATTTT
CASRTDRGIGNQPQHF
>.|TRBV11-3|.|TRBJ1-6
TGTGCCAGCAGCGTCCGTTCAGGGAATTCACCCCTCCACTTT
CASSVRSGNSPLHF
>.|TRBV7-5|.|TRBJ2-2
TGTGCCAGAACCGTTCCCGGGACACTGGTCCTCTCCTTGAACACCGGGGAGCTGTTTTTT
CARTVPGTLVLSLNTGELFF
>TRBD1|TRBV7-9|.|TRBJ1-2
TGTGCCAGCAGCTTCCAGGGGGACGTCAGGGTCACCTTC
CASSFQGDVRVTF
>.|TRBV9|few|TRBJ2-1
TGTGCCAGCAGCAGCCCTTCCTCGAAGCTCACCTACAATGAGCAGTTCTTC
CASSSPSSKLTYNEQFF
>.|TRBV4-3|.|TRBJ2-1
TGCGCCAGCAGCCAAGACTACAGGGTTATCACCTACAATGAGCAGTTCTTC
CASSQDYRVITYNEQFF
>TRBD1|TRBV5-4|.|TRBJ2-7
TGTGCCAGCAGCCCTAGGGGGTCAGGGGGCTCCTACGAGCAGTACTTC
CASSPRGSGGSYEQYF
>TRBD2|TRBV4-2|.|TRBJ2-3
TGTGCCAGCAGCCCCCGACGGACTAGCGGGAATATATCAGATACGCAGTATTTT
CASSPRRTSGNISDTQYF
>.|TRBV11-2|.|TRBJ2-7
TGTGCCAGCAGCCTAGGCCAGGGAATGGGATCTATCTACGAGCAGTACTTC
CASSLGQGMGSIYEQYF
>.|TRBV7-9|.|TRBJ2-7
TGTGCCAGCAGCAGGTACCTGCAGGCAGGGGATAAAGGCGAGCAGTACTTC
CASSRYLQAGDKGEQYF
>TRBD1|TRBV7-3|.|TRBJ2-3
TGTGCCAGCAGCTTAACCGGGACAGGGAGTGGGGCAGATACGCAGTATTTT
CASSLTGTGSGADTQYF
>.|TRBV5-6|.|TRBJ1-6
TGTGCCAGCAGCTTCCGGTATAATTCACCCCTCCACTTT
CASSFRYNSPLHF
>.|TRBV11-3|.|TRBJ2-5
TGTGCCAGCAGCCCCTCGCCGACTGGTACCCAGTACTTC
CASSPSPTGTQYF
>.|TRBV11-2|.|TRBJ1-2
TGTGCCAGCAGCTTAGTCTGGCAGGAGGATGGCTACACCTTC
CASSLVWQEDGYTF
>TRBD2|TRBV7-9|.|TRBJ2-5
TGTGCCAGCAGCTTCCGAGCGGGGGTGGAGTTCATGGAGACCCAGTACTTC
CASSFRAGVEFMETQYF
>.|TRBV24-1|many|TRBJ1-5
TGTGCCACCAGGGACACAATGCACAGGGTCTTACGCCAGCCCCAGCATTTT
CATRDTMHRVLRQPQHF
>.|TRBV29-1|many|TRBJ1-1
TGCAGCGTGGATCCTACAGGAAACTCAAACGAAGCTTTCTTT
CSVDPTGNSNEAFF
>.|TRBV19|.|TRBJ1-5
TGTGCCAGTAGTATAGTCTGGACAGCGGACAATCAGCCCCAGCATTTT
CASSIVWTADNQPQHF
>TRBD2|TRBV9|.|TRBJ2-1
TGTGCCAGCAGCGTAGGTGAGCGGGGGTACAATGAGCAGTTCTTC
CASSVGERGYNEQFF
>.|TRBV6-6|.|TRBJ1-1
TGTGCCACCTATAGGGATCAGGGTCGGGCTGAAGCTTTCTTT
CATYRDQGRAEAFF
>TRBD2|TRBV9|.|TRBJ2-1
TGTGCCAGCAGCGGACTAGCGGGGGGTCTCAATGAGCAGTTCTTC
CASSGLAGGLNEQFF
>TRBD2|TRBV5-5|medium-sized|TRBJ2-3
TGTGCCAGCAGCTTGGGTGGGGGGGGGAGGGCCCTCCCTGGGTATTTT
CASSLGGGGRALPGYF
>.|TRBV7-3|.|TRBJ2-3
TGTGCCAGCAGGGCGGGGGCCCGCGCGGATACGCAGTATTTT
CASRAGARADTQYF
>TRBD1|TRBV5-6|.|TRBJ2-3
TGTGCCAGCAGCTTGCTGGGGACAGGGTTAGATACGCAGTATTTT
CASSLLGTGLDTQYF
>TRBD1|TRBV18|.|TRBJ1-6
TGTGCCAGCTCGGATATTGACCCAGGGGGTAATTCACCCCTCCACTTT
CASSDIDPGGNSPLHF
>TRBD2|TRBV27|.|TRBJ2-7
TGTGCCAGCAGTTTAGTAGCGGGAATCCCTCTCGAATTTTACGAGCAGTACTTC
CASSLVAGIPLEFYEQYF